These 17 T cell receptor beta chains came from one sample sequenced in a study of cytomegalovirus exposure and HLA in healthy donors. 60 Vbeta and 13 Jbeta primers were used in PCR. Sequenced by immunoSEQ multiplex PCR; TCRdb stores in-frame clones only, minus some. Of more than 75,000 clones in the sample, 70% to 80% were seen once. Sequencing was done on a sample of PBMCs. The source is a man younger than 40 in good health and CMV-seronegative.

The chain joins TRBV19 to TRBJ1-6; no firm D call. The V gene lost 3 bases and the J gene lost 5 bases, with 5 bases spanning the gap. CDR3 length: 13 residues. The germline gives CDR1 LNHDA, CDR2 SQIVND (reference sequence). CDR3 loop: CASSISNNSPLHF. CDR3 bases: TGTGCCAGTAGTATTTCAAATAATTCACCCCTCCACTTT.

V gene TRBV15 combines with J gene TRBJ2-1; perhaps TRBD2 as D (5 bases). The CDR3 has 16 amino acids. Looked up from germline, CDR1 is LNHNV and CDR2 is YYDKDF (reference sequence). V was clipped by 9 bases and J by 7 bases, with 25 bases between them. The DNA of the CDR3 is TGTGCCACGCGTTCGAGGGCGCATAAGGTTGGGAATGAGCAGTTCTTC. Protein sequence: CATRSRAHKVGNEQFF.

Regarding this clone: Other nucleotide sequences from this sample produce the same CDR3. The chain carries TRBV5-6 and TRBJ2-3; D gene ambiguous. With 0 bases removed from V and 1 base from J, the gap between germline ends came to 3 bases. The V gene's germline CDR1 is SGHDT and CDR2 YYEEEE. This CDR3 comprises 13 residues. The CDR3, as DNA: TGTGCCAGCAGCTTGGCTGGCACAGATACGCAGTATTTT. Encoded protein: CASSLAGTDTQYF. Full variable domain (missing parts from reference TRBV5-6 and TRBJ2-3): DAGVTQSPTHLIKTRGQQVTLRCSPKSGHDTVSWYQQALGQGPQFIFQYYEEEERQRGNFPDRFSGHQFPNYSSELNVNALLLGDSALYLCASSLAGTDTQYFGPGTRLTVL.

V usage is TRBV15 and J usage is TRBJ2-3; 11 nucleotides align to TRBD2. This CDR3 region has 15 residues. Germline V gives CDR1 LNHNV, CDR2 YYDKDF (reference sequence). V trimming: 4 bases; J trimming: 6 bases; junction bases outside the gene matches: 6. The chain's CDR3 is CATSNSGGASDTQYF. The CDR3 bases are TGTGCCACCAGCAATAGCGGGGGGGCCTCTGATACGCAGTATTTT.

The chain links TRBV29-1 to TRBJ2-2; 9 bases are shared with TRBD2. The CDR3 length is 15 residues. CDR1 SQVTM and CDR2 ANQGSEA come from the germline V gene. The V and J ends lost 4 bases and 3 bases, in that order; junction bases with no gene match: 6. CDR3 sequence: CSVAPSGVHTGELFF. The DNA for the CDR3 is TGCAGCGTTGCTCCTAGCGGGGTCCACACCGGGGAGCTGTTTTTT.

The gene calls are TRBV19 and TRBJ2-2; D is uncertain. The V gene's germline CDR1 is LNHDA and CDR2 SQIVND (reference sequence). The CDR3 is made up of 14 amino acids. Trimming took off 4 bases at V and 0 bases at J, with 6 bases between the two ends. The CDR3 sequence: CASSTTTNTGELFF. CDR3 sequence (DNA): TGTGCCAGTAGTACGACAACGAACACCGGGGAGCTGTTTTTT.

Only a few counts were recorded for this clone. CDR3 bases: TGTGCCAGCAAGGGACAGGGTCATGAAAAACTGTTTTTT. Its protein is CASKGQGHEKLFF. The V call is TRBV7-9, the J call TRBJ1-4; the match to TRBD1 covers 9 bases. The V gene end was trimmed by 7 bases and the J gene end by 6 bases; junction bases not matched to a gene: 3. Germline loops: CDR1 SEHNR, CDR2 FQNEAQ (reference sequence). The CDR3 is 13 amino acids. Supplemented by reference TRBV7-9 and TRBJ1-4, the full variable domain reads DTGVSQNPRHKITKRGQNVTFRCDPISEHNRLYWYRQTLGQGPEFLTYFQNEAQLEKSRLLSDRFSAERPKGSFSTLEIQRTEQGDSAMYLCASKGQGHEKLFFGSGTQLSVL.

This clone has a single count. This chain connects TRBV27 to TRBJ2-7; D is possibly TRBD1 (5 bases). Germline assignment: CDR1 MNHEY and CDR2 SMNVEV (reference sequence). Trimming took off 2 bases at V and 3 bases at J, with 17 bases between the two ends. The CDR3 consists of 16 residues. The CDR3 loop is CASSLKGPRFGYEQYF. For the CDR3, the DNA is TGTGCCAGCAGTTTAAAGGGGCCCCGGTTCGGCTACGAGCAGTACTTC.

This clone was seen once. CDR3 region: CASSSGPGFGNSPLHF. The CDR3 coding sequence is TGTGCCAGCAGCTCAGGCCCGGGGTTCGGTAATTCACCCCTCCACTTT. The chain uses TRBV7-2 and TRBJ1-6; D gene uncertain. Germline loops: CDR1 SGHTA, CDR2 FQGNSA. The CDR3 runs 16 residues. Trimming shortened V by 4 bases and J by 6 bases, and 16 bases separated the two germline ends.

The chain carries TRBV7-3 and TRBJ2-5, with 10 nucleotides matching TRBD1. After removal of 4 bases from V and 5 bases from J, the junction contained 7 bases not matched to a gene. This CDR3 is 15 amino acids long. Per germline, CDR1 SGHTA and CDR2 FQGTGA. CDR3 DNA: TGTGCCAGCAGCTCCGGACAGGGGGTGACGGAGACCCAGTACTTC. As protein: CASSSGQGVTETQYF.

The rearrangement joins TRBV25-1 to TRBJ2-3, with D uncertain. Germline-derived CDR1 and CDR2 are MGHDK and SYGVNS. The CDR3 loop spans 12 amino acids. V lost 6 bases and J 1 base, leaving 5 bases between the germline ends. The chain's CDR3 is CASRAGTDTQYF. CDR3 in DNA: TGTGCCAGCAGAGCCGGCACAGATACGCAGTATTTT.

The chain employs TRBV7-2 and TRBJ2-2; D is ambiguous. The CDR3 is 14 residues long. Trimming shortened V by 6 bases and J by 5 bases, and 13 bases separated the two germline ends. The V gene's germline CDR1 is SGHTA and CDR2 FQGNSA. CDR3 region: CASRKGDVTGELFF. CDR3 bases: TGTGCCAGCAGAAAAGGAGACGTGACCGGGGAGCTGTTTTTT.

The V gene is TRBV5-1, the J gene TRBJ1-2; the D gene is possibly TRBD1 (5 bases). V was cut by 4 bases and J by 4 bases, with 11 bases left in between. Germline CDR1 is SGHRS and CDR2 is YFSETQ. This CDR3 spans 13 amino acids. Written as DNA, the CDR3 is TGCGCCAGCAGCAGAGGGGAGGGCTATGGCTACACCTTC. This encodes CASSRGEGYGYTF.

The rearrangement joins TRBV7-9 to TRBJ2-1; possible D gene TRBD1, 6 bases. The germline gives CDR1 SEHNR, CDR2 FQNEAQ (reference sequence). This CDR3 region has 15 residues. V dropped 7 bases and J dropped 6 bases, with 19 bases sitting between them. The CDR3 region is CASNKPTTGANEQFF. CDR3 nucleotide sequence: TGTGCCAGCAACAAACCCACGACAGGCGCCAATGAGCAGTTCTTC.

The chain links TRBV5-6 to TRBJ2-7; no reliable D call. Germline assignment: CDR1 SGHDT and CDR2 YYEEEE. V lost 3 bases and J 3 bases, leaving 4 bases between the germline ends. The CDR3 is 11 amino acids. The CDR3 is CASSSYYEQYF. The CDR3 nucleotides are TGTGCCAGCAGCTCGTACTACGAGCAGTACTTC.

The CDR3 spells CASSQDSRRGPTDTQYF. CDR3 coding DNA: TGCGCCAGCAGCCAAGATTCCCGGCGGGGGCCGACAGATACGCAGTATTTT. This chain links TRBV4-3 with TRBJ2-3, with a tentative D call TRBD2 (7 bases). V shed 0 bases and J shed 3 bases, with 16 bases lying between them. Germline CDR1 is LGHNA and CDR2 is YSLEER. This CDR3 spans 17 amino acids.

This clone was found once. The chain links TRBV28 to TRBJ1-1; D gene unclear. V was shortened by 2 bases and J by 5 bases, with 9 bases between the two germline ends. Germline loops: CDR1 MDHEN, CDR2 SYDVKM. This CDR3 has 13 residues. The CDR3 nucleotides read TGTGCCAGCAGTTTACCGGGGATGACTGAAGCTTTCTTT. This gives the protein CASSLPGMTEAFF.